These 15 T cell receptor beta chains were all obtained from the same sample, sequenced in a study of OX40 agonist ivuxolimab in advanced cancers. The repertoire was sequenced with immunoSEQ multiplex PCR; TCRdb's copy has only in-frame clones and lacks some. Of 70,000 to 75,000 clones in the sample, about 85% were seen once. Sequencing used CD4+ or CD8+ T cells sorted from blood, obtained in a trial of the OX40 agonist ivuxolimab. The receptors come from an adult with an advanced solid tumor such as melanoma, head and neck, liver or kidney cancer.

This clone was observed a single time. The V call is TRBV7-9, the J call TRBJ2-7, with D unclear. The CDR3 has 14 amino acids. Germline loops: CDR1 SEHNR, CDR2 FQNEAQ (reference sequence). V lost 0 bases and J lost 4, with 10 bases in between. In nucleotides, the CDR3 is TGTGCCAGCAGCTTAGCGGGTACCGGTTACGAGCAGTACTTC. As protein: CASSLAGTGYEQYF.

The CDR3 DNA follows: TGTGCCAGCAGCCAAAACAGCTACGGGGCCAACGTCCTGACTTTC. It is translated as CASSQNSYGANVLTF. The chain has TRBV4-2 and TRBJ2-6; D call uncertain. The germline V gene encodes CDR1 LGHNA and CDR2 YNFKEQ. Trimming pared 2 bases from V and 4 bases from J, leaving 9 bases between. The CDR3 covers 15 residues.

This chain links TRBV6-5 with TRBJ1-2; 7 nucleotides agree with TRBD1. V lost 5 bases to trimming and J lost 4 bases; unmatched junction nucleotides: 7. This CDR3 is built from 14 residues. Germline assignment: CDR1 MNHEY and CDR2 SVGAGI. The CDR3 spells CASSTDREGYGYTF. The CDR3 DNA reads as TGTGCCAGCAGTACCGACAGGGAAGGCTATGGCTACACCTTC.

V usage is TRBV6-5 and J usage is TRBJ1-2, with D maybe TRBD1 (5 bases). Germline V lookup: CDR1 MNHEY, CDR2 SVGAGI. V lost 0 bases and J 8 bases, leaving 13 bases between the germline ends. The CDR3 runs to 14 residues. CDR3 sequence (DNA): TGTGCCAGCAGTTACTCGCGGGGGATCGGAGGCTACACCTTC. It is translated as CASSYSRGIGGYTF.

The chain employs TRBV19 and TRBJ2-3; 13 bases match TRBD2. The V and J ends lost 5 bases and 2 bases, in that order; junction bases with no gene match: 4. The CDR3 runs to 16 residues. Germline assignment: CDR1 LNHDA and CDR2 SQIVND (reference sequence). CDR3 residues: CASSSGLAGFTDTQYF. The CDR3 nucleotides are TGTGCCAGTAGTTCGGGACTAGCGGGGTTCACAGATACGCAGTATTTT. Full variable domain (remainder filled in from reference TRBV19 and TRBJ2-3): DGGITQSPKYLFRKEGQNVTLSCEQNLNHDAMYWYRQDPGQGLRLIYYSQIVNDFQKGDIAEGYSVSREKKESFPLTVTSAQKNPTAFYLCASSSGLAGFTDTQYFGPGTRLTVL.

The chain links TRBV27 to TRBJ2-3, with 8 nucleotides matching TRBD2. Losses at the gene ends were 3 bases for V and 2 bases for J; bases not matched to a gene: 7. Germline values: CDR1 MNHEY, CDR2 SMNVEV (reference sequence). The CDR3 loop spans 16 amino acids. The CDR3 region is CASSFRASGSTDTQYF. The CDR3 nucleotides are TGTGCCAGCAGTTTTCGGGCTAGCGGGTCCACAGATACGCAGTATTTT.

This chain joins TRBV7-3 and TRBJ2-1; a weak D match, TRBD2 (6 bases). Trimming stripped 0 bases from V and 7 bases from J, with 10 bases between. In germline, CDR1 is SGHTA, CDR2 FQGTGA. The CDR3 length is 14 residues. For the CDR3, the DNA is TGTGCCAGCAGCTTAACGGGCGGGACGAATGAGCAGTTCTTC. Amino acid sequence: CASSLTGGTNEQFF.

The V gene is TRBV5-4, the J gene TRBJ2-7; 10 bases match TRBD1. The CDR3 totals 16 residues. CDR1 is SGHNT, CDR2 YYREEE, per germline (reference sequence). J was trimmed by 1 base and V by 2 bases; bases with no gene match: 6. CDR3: CASSFLGTGESYEQYF. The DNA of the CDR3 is TGTGCCAGCAGCTTCTTGGGGACAGGGGAATCCTACGAGCAGTACTTC.

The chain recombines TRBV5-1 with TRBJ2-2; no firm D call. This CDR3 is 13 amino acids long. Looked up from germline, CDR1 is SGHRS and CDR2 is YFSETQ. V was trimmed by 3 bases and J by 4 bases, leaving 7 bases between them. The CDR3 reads CASSSYSTGELFF. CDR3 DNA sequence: TGCGCCAGCAGCTCTTACTCCACCGGGGAGCTGTTTTTT.

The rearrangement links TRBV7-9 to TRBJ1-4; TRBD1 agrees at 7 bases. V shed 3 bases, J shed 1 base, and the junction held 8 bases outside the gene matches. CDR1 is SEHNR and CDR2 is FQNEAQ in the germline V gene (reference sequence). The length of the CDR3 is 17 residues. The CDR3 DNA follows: TGTGCCAGCAGCTTGGGTGACAGGGTAGGAACTAATGAAAAACTGTTTTTT. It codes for CASSLGDRVGTNEKLFF.

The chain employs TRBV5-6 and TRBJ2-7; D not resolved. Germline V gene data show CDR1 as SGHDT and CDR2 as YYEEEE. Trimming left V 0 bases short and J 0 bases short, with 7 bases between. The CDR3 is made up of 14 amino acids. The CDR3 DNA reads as TGTGCCAGCAGCTTGGTGGGATACTCCTACGAGCAGTACGTC. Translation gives CASSLVGYSYEQYV.

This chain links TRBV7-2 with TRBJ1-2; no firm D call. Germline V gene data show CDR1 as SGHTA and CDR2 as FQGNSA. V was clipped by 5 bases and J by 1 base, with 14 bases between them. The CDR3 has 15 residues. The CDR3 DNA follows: TGTGCCAGCAGCGCATTGGGAAAAATTAACTATGGCTACACCTTC. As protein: CASSALGKINYGYTF.

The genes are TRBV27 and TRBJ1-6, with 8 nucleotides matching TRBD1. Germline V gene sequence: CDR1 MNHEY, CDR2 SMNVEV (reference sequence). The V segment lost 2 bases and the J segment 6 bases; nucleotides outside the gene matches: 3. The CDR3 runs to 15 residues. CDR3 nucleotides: TGTGCCAGCAGTTTAGACAGGGGTGGTAATTCACCCCTCCACTTT. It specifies CASSLDRGGNSPLHF.

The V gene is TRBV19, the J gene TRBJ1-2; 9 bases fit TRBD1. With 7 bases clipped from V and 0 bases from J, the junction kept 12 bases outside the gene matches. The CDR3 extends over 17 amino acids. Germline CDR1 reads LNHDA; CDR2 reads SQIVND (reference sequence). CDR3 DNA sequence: TGTGCCAGTACCTTCCCCGGGACAGGGACAGCTAACTATGGCTACACCTTC. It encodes CASTFPGTGTANYGYTF. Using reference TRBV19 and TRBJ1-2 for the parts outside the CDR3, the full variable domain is DGGITQSPKYLFRKEGQNVTLSCEQNLNHDAMYWYRQDPGQGLRLIYYSQIVNDFQKGDIAEGYSVSREKKESFPLTVTSAQKNPTAFYLCASTFPGTGTANYGYTFGSGTRLTVV.

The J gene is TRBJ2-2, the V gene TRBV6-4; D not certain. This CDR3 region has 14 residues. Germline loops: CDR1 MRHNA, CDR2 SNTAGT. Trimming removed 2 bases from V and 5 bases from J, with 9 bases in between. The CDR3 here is CASSDSGETGELFF. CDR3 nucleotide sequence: TGTGCCAGCAGTGACAGTGGAGAAACCGGGGAGCTGTTTTTT.